The 15 T cell receptor beta chains reported below all come from one sample, sequenced in a study of blood T cell repertoires in COVID-19. The repertoire was sequenced with immunoSEQ multiplex PCR; TCRdb's copy has only in-frame clones and lacks some. The sample contains fewer than 150,000 clones, more than 80% of which appear only once. Sequencing was performed on peripheral blood. These receptors were taken from a human donor in a cohort sampled during active COVID-19.

The chain is built from TRBV5-1 and TRBJ2-5; D gene unclear. Germline-derived CDR1 and CDR2 are SGHRS and YFSETQ. CDR3 length: 14 amino acids. Between the trimmed V and J ends, which lost 2 bases and 1 base, there was a span of 9 bases. The DNA for the CDR3 is TGCGCCAGCAGCTTCGACTCGTCCCAAGAGACCCAGTACTTC. Residues: CASSFDSSQETQYF.

The CDR3 here is CASSRGWNQPQHF. CDR3 nucleotide sequence: TGTGCCAGCAGCCGCGGGTGGAATCAGCCCCAGCATTTT. The chain joins TRBV14 to TRBJ1-5; D ambiguous. The CDR3 is 13 residues long. The germline V gene encodes CDR1 SGHDN and CDR2 FVKESK. Deletions cut 4 bases from V and 4 bases from J, with 8 bases between.

The chain joins TRBV11-2 to TRBJ2-3, with 9 bases matching TRBD2. With 5 bases clipped from V and 4 bases from J, the junction kept 7 bases outside the gene matches. Germline V gene lookup returns CDR1 SGHAT and CDR2 FQNNGV. The CDR3 runs 15 residues. The CDR3 nucleotides read TGTGCCAGCAGCGCCATTAGCGGGGGTGCAGATACGCAGTATTTT. Protein sequence: CASSAISGGADTQYF.

The chain couples TRBV11-3 to TRBJ2-1; D uncertain. CDR1 and CDR2 from the germline V gene are SGHNT and YENEEA. The CDR3 extends over 16 amino acids. The ends were cut back, 6 bases at V and 0 bases at J, with 15 bases in the middle. CDR3 sequence (DNA): TGTGCCAGCAGATACGGTTTCCAAAGCTCCTACAATGAGCAGTTCTTC. It codes for CASRYGFQSSYNEQFF.

The rearrangement links TRBV5-1 to TRBJ2-3; 11 nucleotides match TRBD2. This CDR3 has 14 residues. Trimming cost V 4 bases and J 3 bases; bases outside gene matches: 1. Germline V lookup: CDR1 SGHRS, CDR2 YFSETQ. The CDR3: CASSRLAGTDTQYF. In nucleotides, the CDR3 is TGCGCCAGCAGCCGACTAGCGGGGACAGATACGCAGTATTTT.

The J gene is TRBJ1-5, the V gene TRBV6-2 or TRBV6-3; D unresolved. The ends were cut back, 2 bases at V and 0 bases at J, with 11 bases in the middle. The CDR3 has 16 residues. Germline CDR1 and CDR2: MNHEY and SVGEGT. The CDR3 DNA reads TGTGCCAGCAGTTACAGCGGCCTTTATAGCAATCAGCCCCAGCATTTT. This sequence encodes CASSYSGLYSNQPQHF.

The chain links TRBV3-1 (or the pseudogene TRBV3-2) to TRBJ2-2; TRBD2 is a possible D gene (6 bases). V lost 4 bases and J 2 bases, leaving 11 bases between the germline ends. Germline V lookup: CDR1 LGHDT, CDR2 YNNKEL (reference sequence). The CDR3 totals 15 residues. The CDR3 loop reads CASSPLAINTGELFF. CDR3 bases: TGTGCCAGCAGCCCTCTAGCGATTAACACCGGGGAGCTGTTTTTT.

Written as DNA, the CDR3 is TGCGCCAGCAGCCGAGAGGGACCAGGGGCTAAAAGGGATTCACCCCTCCACTTT. Residues: CASSREGPGAKRDSPLHF. V gene TRBV4-3 combines with J gene TRBJ1-6; D possibly corresponds to TRBD1 (6 bases). V gave up 4 bases and J gave up 8 bases, with 24 bases separating them. The CDR3 covers 18 residues. Germline V CDR1 and CDR2: LGHNA, YSLEER.

The chain is built from TRBV5-6 and TRBJ1-1; TRBD1 is a possible D gene (6 bases). V was pared by 6 bases and J by 4 bases, with 16 bases between. The germline V gene encodes CDR1 SGHDT and CDR2 YYEEEE. This CDR3 is 14 amino acids long. The CDR3 reads CASTFVGAGTEAFF. CDR3 in DNA: TGTGCCAGCACCTTTGTGGGGGCAGGCACTGAAGCTTTCTTT.

This CDR3 is CASRPGGPRETQYF. The CDR3 region has the DNA TGTGCCAGCAGACCGGGGGGCCCCCGGGAGACCCAGTACTTC. The chain links TRBV7-2 to TRBJ2-5, with TRBD2 as a possible D gene (7 bases). The V end lost 6 bases, the J end lost 5 bases, and 16 bases lay between the germline ends. The CDR3 covers 14 residues. CDR1 SGHTA and CDR2 FQGNSA come from the germline V gene.

The chain joins TRBV7-8 to TRBJ2-4, with 11 bases fitting TRBD2. J lost 6 bases, V lost 5 bases, and 3 bases had no gene match. The CDR3 contains 14 residues. Germline V gives CDR1 SGHVS, CDR2 FQNEAQ. CDR3 protein: CASSKTSGINIQYF. The CDR3 DNA reads TGTGCCAGCAGCAAGACTAGCGGGATAAACATTCAGTACTTC. Filled out from reference TRBV7-8 and TRBJ2-4, the complete variable domain reads GAGVSQSPRYKVAKRGQDVALRCDPISGHVSLFWYQQALGQGPEFLTYFQNEAQLDKSGLPSDRFFAERPEGSVSTLKIQRTQQEDSAVYLCASSKTSGINIQYFGAGTRLSVL.

The chain carries TRBV7-2 and TRBJ1-1; TRBD1 is a possible D gene (5 bases). Trimming took off 0 bases at V and 4 bases at J, with 9 bases between the two ends. Germline loops: CDR1 SGHTA, CDR2 FQGNSA. This CDR3 region has 14 residues. CDR3 protein: CASSLAGTLTEAFF. As DNA, the CDR3 is TGTGCCAGCAGCTTAGCGGGGACTCTCACTGAAGCTTTCTTT. Full variable domain (remainder filled in from reference TRBV7-2 and TRBJ1-1): GAGVSQSPSNKVTEKGKDVELRCDPISGHTALYWYRQSLGQGLEFLIYFQGNSAPDKSGLPSDRFSAERTGGSVSTLTIQRTQQEDSAVYLCASSLAGTLTEAFFGQGTRLTVV.

This chain joins TRBV19 and TRBJ2-1; D is possibly TRBD1 (6 bases). The CDR3 sequence is 17 residues long. The germline V gene has CDR1 LNHDA and CDR2 SQIVND (reference sequence). V gave up 3 bases and J gave up 1 base, with 16 bases separating them. CDR3 in DNA: TGTGCCAGTAGTATCCGCTCAGGACAGAGATCCTACAATGAGCAGTTCTTC. Protein: CASSIRSGQRSYNEQFF.

The chain has TRBV4-3 and TRBJ2-2; no definite D call. The CDR3 runs to 14 residues. Trimming stripped 1 base from V and 6 bases from J, with 9 bases between. In germline, CDR1 is LGHNA, CDR2 YSLEER. The CDR3 nucleotides read TGCGCCAGCAGCCAAGGGTATTCGGCCGGGGAGCTGTTTTTT. Translating gives CASSQGYSAGELFF.

V usage is TRBV14 and J usage is TRBJ1-1, with D possibly TRBD1 on 6 matching bases. V lost 1 base to trimming and J lost 1 base, with 7 bases between them. CDR1 SGHDN and CDR2 FVKESK come from the germline V gene. The CDR3 sequence is 14 residues long. The CDR3 loop is CASSQVGGNTEAFF. The CDR3 region has the DNA TGTGCCAGCAGCCAAGTAGGGGGGAACACTGAAGCTTTCTTT.